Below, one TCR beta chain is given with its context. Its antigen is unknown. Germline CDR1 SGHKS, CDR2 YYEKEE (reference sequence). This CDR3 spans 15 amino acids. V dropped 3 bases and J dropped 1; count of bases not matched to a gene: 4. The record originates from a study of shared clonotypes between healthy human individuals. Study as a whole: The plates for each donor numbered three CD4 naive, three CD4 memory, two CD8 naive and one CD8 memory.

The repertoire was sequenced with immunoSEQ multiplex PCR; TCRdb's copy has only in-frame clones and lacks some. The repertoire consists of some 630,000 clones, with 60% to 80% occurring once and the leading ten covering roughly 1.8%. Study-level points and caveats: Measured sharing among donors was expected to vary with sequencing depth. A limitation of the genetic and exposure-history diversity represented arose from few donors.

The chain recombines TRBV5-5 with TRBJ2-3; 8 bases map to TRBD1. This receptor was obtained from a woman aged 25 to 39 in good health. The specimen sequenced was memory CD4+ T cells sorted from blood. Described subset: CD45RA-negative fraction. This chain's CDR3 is CASSWNRGGTDTQYF. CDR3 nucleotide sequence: TGTGCCAGCAGCTGGAACAGGGGGGGCACAGATACGCAGTATTTT.